The clone carrying this T cell receptor beta chain has a handful of counts. Per germline, CDR1 SGHKS and CDR2 YYEKEE (reference sequence). This CDR3 is 17 amino acids long. V was clipped by 2 bases and J by 0 bases, with 17 bases between them. The sample belongs to a study of response to subunit inactivated influenza vaccine. MiXCR, run by TCRdb on the RT-PCR reads, gives a single entry per CDR3 protein. The sample carries about 540,000 distinct CDR3 sequences, under 25% recorded once. Another study also made use of these data, one on T cells expressing NK-cell markers. That study reports: The authors made TCR beta cDNA libraries by 5'RACE template switching. This switching added a universal primer site and UMIs. Among the experiments, several used an anti-gamma-delta TCR antibody to restrict sorting to alpha-beta TCR T cells.

The V call is TRBV5-5, the J call TRBJ2-5; D may match TRBD1 or TRBD2 (5 bases each). The sequence derives from a man in his forties or fifties who received an inactivated influenza vaccine. The sample in question was CD4+ T cells sorted from PBMCs, obtained about 11 days after vaccination. The CDR3 nucleotides read TGTGCCAGCAGCTTTGGCAGGGCCGGAGGTAACCAAGAGACCCAGTACTTC. Protein sequence: CASSFGRAGGNQETQYF. Supplemented by reference TRBV5-5 and TRBJ2-5, the full variable domain reads DAGVTQSPTHLIKTRGQQVTLRCSPISGHKSVSWYQQVLGQGPQFIFQYYEKEERGRGNFPDRFSARQFPNYSSELNVNALLLGDSALYLCASSFGRAGGNQETQYFGPGTRLLVL.